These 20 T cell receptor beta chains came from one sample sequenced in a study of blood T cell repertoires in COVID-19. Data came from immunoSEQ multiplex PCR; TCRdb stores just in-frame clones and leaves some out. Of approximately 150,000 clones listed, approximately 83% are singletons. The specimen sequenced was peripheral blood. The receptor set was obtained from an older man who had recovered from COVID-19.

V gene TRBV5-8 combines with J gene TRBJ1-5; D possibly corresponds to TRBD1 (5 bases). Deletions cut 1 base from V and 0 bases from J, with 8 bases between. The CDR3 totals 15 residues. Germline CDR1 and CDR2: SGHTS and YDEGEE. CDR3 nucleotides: TGTGCCAGCAGCTTGACAGGAAATAGCAATCAGCCCCAGCATTTT. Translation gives CASSLTGNSNQPQHF.

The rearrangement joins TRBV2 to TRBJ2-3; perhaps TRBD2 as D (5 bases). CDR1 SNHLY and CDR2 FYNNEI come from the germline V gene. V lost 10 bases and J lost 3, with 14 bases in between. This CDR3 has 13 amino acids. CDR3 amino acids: CATKNSGTDTQYF. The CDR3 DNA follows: TGTGCCACCAAAAACTCGGGAACAGATACGCAGTATTTT.

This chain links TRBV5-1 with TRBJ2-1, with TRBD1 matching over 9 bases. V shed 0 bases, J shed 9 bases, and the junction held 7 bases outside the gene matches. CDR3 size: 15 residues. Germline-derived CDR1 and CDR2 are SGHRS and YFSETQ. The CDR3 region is CASSLAIRTGVEQFF. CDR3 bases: TGCGCCAGCAGCTTGGCGATTCGGACAGGGGTTGAGCAGTTCTTC.

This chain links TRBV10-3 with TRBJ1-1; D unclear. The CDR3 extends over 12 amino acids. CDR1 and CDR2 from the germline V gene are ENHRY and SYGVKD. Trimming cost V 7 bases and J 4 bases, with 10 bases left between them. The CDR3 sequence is CAITEGGTEAFF. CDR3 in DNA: TGTGCCATCACGGAGGGTGGCACTGAAGCTTTCTTT.

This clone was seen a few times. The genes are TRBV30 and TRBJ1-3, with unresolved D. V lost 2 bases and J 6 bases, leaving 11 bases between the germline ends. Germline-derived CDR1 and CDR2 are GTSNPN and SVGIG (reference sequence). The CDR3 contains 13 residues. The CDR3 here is CAWSLLTENTIYF. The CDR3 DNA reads TGTGCCTGGAGTCTCCTCACTGAAAACACCATATATTTT.

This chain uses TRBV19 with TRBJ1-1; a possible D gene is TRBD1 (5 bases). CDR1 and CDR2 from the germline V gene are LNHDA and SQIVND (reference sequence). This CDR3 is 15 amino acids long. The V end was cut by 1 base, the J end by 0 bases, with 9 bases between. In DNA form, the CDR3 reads TGTGCCAGTAGTATAGTTGGGGCAATGAACACTGAAGCTTTCTTT. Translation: CASSIVGAMNTEAFF. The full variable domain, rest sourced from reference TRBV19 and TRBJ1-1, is DGGITQSPKYLFRKEGQNVTLSCEQNLNHDAMYWYRQDPGQGLRLIYYSQIVNDFQKGDIAEGYSVSREKKESFPLTVTSAQKNPTAFYLCASSIVGAMNTEAFFGQGTRLTVV.

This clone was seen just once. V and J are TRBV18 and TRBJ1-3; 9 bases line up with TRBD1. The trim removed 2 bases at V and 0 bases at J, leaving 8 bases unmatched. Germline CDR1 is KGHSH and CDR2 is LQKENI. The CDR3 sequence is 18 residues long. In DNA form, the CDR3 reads TGTGCCAGCTCACCATTACCGGGACAGGGAAGCTCTGGAAACACCATATATTTT. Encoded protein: CASSPLPGQGSSGNTIYF.

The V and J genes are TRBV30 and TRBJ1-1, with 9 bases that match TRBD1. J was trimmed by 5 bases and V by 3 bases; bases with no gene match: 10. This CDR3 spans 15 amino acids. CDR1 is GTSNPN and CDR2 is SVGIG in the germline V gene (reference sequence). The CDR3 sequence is CAWRGLDRGKTEAFF. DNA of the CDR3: TGTGCCTGGAGGGGGCTGGACAGGGGTAAGACTGAAGCTTTCTTT. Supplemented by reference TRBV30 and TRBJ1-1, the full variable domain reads SQTIHQWPATLVQPVGSPLSLECTVEGTSNPNLYWYRQAAGRGLQLLFYSVGIGQISSEVPQNLSASRPQDRQFILSSKKLLLSDSGFYLCAWRGLDRGKTEAFFGQGTRLTVV.

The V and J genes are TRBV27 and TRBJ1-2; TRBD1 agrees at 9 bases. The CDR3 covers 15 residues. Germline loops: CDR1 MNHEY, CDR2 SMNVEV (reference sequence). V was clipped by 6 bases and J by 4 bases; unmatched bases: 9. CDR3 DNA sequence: TGTGCCAGCAGGAGCTACAGGGGGCCAGTCTATGGCTACACCTTC. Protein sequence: CASRSYRGPVYGYTF.

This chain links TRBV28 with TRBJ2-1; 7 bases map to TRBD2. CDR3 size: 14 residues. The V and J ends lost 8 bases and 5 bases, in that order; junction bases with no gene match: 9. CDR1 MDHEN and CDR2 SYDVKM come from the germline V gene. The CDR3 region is CASSSLAENNEQFF. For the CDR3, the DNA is TGTGCCAGCTCCAGCCTAGCGGAAAACAATGAGCAGTTCTTC.

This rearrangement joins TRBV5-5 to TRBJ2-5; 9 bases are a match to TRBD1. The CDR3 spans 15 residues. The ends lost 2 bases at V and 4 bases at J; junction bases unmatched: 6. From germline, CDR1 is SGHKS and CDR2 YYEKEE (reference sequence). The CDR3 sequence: CASSFDRGYRETQYF. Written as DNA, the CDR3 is TGTGCCAGCAGCTTTGACAGGGGGTATCGAGAGACCCAGTACTTC.

DNA of the CDR3: TGTGCCAGCTTCCCAGGGACAGGAATCTACGAGCAGTACTTC. The encoded protein is CASFPGTGIYEQYF. The chain combines TRBV6-5 with TRBJ2-7; 8 nucleotides match TRBD1. J gave up 3 bases and V 8 bases, and 9 bases lay outside the gene matches. CDR1 and CDR2 (germline): MNHEY, SVGAGI. CDR3 length equals 14 residues.

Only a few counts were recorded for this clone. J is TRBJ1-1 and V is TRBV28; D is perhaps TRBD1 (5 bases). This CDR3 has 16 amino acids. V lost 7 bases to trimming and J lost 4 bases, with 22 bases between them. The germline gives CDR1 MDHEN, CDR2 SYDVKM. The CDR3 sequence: CASKVHSGVESTEAFF. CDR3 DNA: TGTGCCAGCAAAGTTCATTCGGGGGTTGAGAGCACTGAAGCTTTCTTT.

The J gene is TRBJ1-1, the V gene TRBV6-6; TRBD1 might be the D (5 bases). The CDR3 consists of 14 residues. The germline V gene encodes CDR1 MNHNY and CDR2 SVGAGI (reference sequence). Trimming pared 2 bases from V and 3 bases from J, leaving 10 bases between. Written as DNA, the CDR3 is TGTGCCAGCAGTTACAGGGGCTTGGACACTGAAGCTTTCTTT. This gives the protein CASSYRGLDTEAFF.

CDR3 nucleotides: TGTGCCATCAGTGAGTCAAGCGGGAGGGCCAGGGAGCAGTTCTTC. Protein: CAISESSGRAREQFF. J is TRBJ2-1 and V is TRBV10-3, with 10 bases identical to TRBD2. The CDR3 has 15 residues. Germline V CDR1 and CDR2: ENHRY, SYGVKD. Unmatched junction bases numbered 6, after V lost 0 bases and J lost 10 bases.

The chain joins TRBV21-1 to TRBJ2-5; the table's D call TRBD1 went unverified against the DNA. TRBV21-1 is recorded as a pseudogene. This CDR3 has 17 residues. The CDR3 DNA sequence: TGTGCCAGCAGCTCCCATTTACGGACAGGGTTTCTGGAGACCCAGTACTTC. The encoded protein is CASSSHLRTGFLETQYF.

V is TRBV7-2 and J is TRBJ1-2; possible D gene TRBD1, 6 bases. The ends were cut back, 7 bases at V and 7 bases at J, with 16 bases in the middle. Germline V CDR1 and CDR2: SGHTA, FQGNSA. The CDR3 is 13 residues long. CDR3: CASNEGGGLGYTF. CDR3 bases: TGTGCCAGCAACGAAGGGGGAGGGCTTGGCTACACCTTC.

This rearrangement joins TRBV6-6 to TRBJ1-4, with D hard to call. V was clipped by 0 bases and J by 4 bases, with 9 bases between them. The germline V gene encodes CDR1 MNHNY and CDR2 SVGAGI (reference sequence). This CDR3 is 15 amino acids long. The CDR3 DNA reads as TGTGCCAGCAGTTACTCGATCATCGGTAATGAAAAACTGTTTTTT. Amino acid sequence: CASSYSIIGNEKLFF.

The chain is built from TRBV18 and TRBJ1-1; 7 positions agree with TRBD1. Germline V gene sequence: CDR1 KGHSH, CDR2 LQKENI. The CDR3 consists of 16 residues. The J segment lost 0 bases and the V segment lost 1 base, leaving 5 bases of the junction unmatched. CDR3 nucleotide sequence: TGTGCCAGCTCACCACAGAGGACAGGAATGAACACTGAAGCTTTCTTT. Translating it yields CASSPQRTGMNTEAFF.

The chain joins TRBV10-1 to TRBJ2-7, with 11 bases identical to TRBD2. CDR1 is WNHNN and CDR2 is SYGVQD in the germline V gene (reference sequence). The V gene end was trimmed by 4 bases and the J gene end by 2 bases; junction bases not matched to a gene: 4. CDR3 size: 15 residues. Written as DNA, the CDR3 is TGCGCCAGCAGTGCGACTAGCGGGAACACCTACGAGCAGTACTTC. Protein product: CASSATSGNTYEQYF.